This T cell receptor (beta chain) was profiled in a study of yellow fever vaccine responses in identical twins. Study outcomes and limitations: Reportedly, twins showed a vaccine T cell response that looked partly convergent and partly personalized.

MiXCR, run by TCRdb on the RT-PCR reads, gives a single entry per CDR3 protein. The sample has thousands of distinct CDR3 sequences; 82% are singletons. Remarks on this clonotype: Its matching antigen is unknown.

Source: T cells from blood (PBMCs), unsorted or a sorted subset (not recorded which), taken before or after yellow fever vaccination (not recorded which). This receptor was taken from a woman under 30 who received the yellow fever vaccine.

For the CDR3, the DNA is TGTGCCAGCAGTGAAAATCGACAGGGCACCAACAATGAGCAGTTCTTC. Encoded protein: CASSENRQGTNNEQFF. The chain links TRBV25-1 to TRBJ2-1; 7 bases agree with TRBD1. There are 16 residues in the CDR3. V gave up 2 bases and J gave up 5 bases; unmatched junction bases: 9. Germline V CDR1 and CDR2: MGHDK, SYGVNS.